The 32 T cell receptor beta chains given below trace back to one sample, sequenced in a study of T cell responses to AZD1222 COVID-19 vaccine. Sequencing was performed with immunoSEQ multiplex PCR; in TCRdb, only in-frame clones are kept and a portion is missing. The sample lists 200,000 or so clones; 80% to 95% were seen once. Sample: peripheral blood, taken 28 days after the second AZD1222 dose. The origin of the receptors is an adult who received the AZD1222 COVID-19 vaccine.

This sequence joins TRBV4-3 and TRBJ2-2, with D possibly matching TRBD1 (5 bases). Trimming removed 2 bases at V and 2 bases at J, with 12 bases between. The germline V gene has CDR1 LGHNA and CDR2 YSLEER. This CDR3 is built from 16 residues. The CDR3 sequence is CASSQLGQTNTGELFF. The CDR3 DNA sequence: TGCGCCAGCAGCCAACTGGGGCAGACTAACACCGGGGAGCTGTTTTTT.

This chain joins TRBV27 and TRBJ2-5; D not resolved. Germline V CDR1 and CDR2: MNHEY, SMNVEV (reference sequence). Trimming pared 0 bases from V and 3 bases from J, leaving 14 bases between. The length of the CDR3 is 16 residues. CDR3 region: CASSLSWERAEETQYF. In DNA, the CDR3 is TGTGCCAGCAGTTTATCATGGGAAAGGGCAGAAGAGACCCAGTACTTC.

This clone was counted a few times. V gene TRBV18 combines with J gene TRBJ2-6, with TRBD1 as a possible D gene (6 bases). This CDR3 contains 17 residues. Trimming removed 6 bases at V and 2 bases at J, with 17 bases between. CDR1 and CDR2 from the germline V gene are KGHSH and LQKENI. This chain's CDR3 is CASSPQGLGTGANVLTF. CDR3 DNA: TGTGCCAGCTCGCCGCAGGGGCTTGGGACTGGGGCCAACGTCCTGACTTTC.

V usage is TRBV7-7 and J usage is TRBJ2-5; possibly TRBD2 for D (5 bases). Deletions cut 2 bases from V and 2 bases from J, with 18 bases between. The CDR3 is made up of 17 amino acids. Germline V gene sequence: CDR1 SSHAT, CDR2 FNYEAQ (reference sequence). The CDR3 loop is CASSLNGGRGVQETQYF. The CDR3 nucleotides are TGTGCCAGCAGCTTAAATGGCGGCCGGGGAGTTCAAGAGACCCAGTACTTC.

The count of this clone is one. The chain recombines TRBV14 with TRBJ1-6, with TRBD1 identical over 8 bases. V lost 0 bases, J lost 13 bases, and 11 bases stayed unmatched. The germline gives CDR1 SGHDN, CDR2 FVKESK. The CDR3 length is 16 residues. The CDR3 reads CASSQDSGQGYGPLHF. CDR3 coding DNA: TGTGCCAGCAGCCAAGATAGCGGACAGGGATACGGTCCCCTCCACTTT.

The chain carries TRBV6-5 and TRBJ1-4; D is uncertain. The CDR3 totals 14 residues. V was pared by 7 bases and J by 2 bases, with 11 bases between. Germline V gives CDR1 MNHEY, CDR2 SVGAGI. CDR3 loop: CASNPLATNEKLFF. The CDR3 DNA reads as TGTGCCAGCAATCCACTTGCCACTAATGAAAAACTGTTTTTT.

V and J are TRBV9 and TRBJ1-1, with a tentative D call TRBD1 (6 bases). Germline V gives CDR1 SGDLS, CDR2 YYNGEE. Trimming removed 4 bases at V and 0 bases at J, with 10 bases between. The CDR3 spans 14 residues. In nucleotides, the CDR3 is TGTGCCAGCAGCTCCAGGGGCCTGAACACTGAAGCTTTCTTT. Translating it yields CASSSRGLNTEAFF.

The chain combines TRBV6-5 with TRBJ2-1; the D is unclear. The CDR3 spans 12 residues. V was pared by 7 bases and J by 4 bases, with 8 bases between. Germline CDR1 and CDR2: MNHEY and SVGAGI. The CDR3: CASKDGYNEQFF. As DNA, the CDR3 is TGTGCCAGCAAGGACGGGTACAATGAGCAGTTCTTC.

J is TRBJ1-5 and V is TRBV19, with TRBD1 matching over 7 bases. Germline trimming cut 3 bases from V and 4 bases from J; bases unmatched to any gene: 9. Per the germline V gene, CDR1 is LNHDA and CDR2 is SQIVND (reference sequence). This CDR3 contains 16 residues. In DNA form, the CDR3 reads TGTGCCAGTAGTATGGGGTTGAGGGGGCGGAATCAGCCCCAGCATTTT. Its protein is CASSMGLRGRNQPQHF. Full variable domain (missing parts from reference TRBV19 and TRBJ1-5): DGGITQSPKYLFRKEGQNVTLSCEQNLNHDAMYWYRQDPGQGLRLIYYSQIVNDFQKGDIAEGYSVSREKKESFPLTVTSAQKNPTAFYLCASSMGLRGRNQPQHFGDGTRLSIL.

The chain couples TRBV6-5 to TRBJ2-3, with TRBD2 matching 7 bases. This CDR3 is built from 15 residues. With 7 bases clipped from V and 0 bases from J, the junction kept 7 bases outside the gene matches. Germline V gene sequence: CDR1 MNHEY, CDR2 SVGAGI. The CDR3 spells CASNLGLTSTDTQYF. In DNA form, the CDR3 reads TGTGCCAGCAACCTGGGACTAACTAGCACAGATACGCAGTATTTT.

CDR3 DNA sequence: TGTGCCAGCTCGAGGGGGGACAGGGGGCGCATGGACGGAGACGGGGAGCTGTTTTTT. It is translated as CASSRGDRGRMDGDGELFF. V and J are TRBV4-2 and TRBJ2-2; 12 positions match TRBD1. This CDR3 contains 19 residues. The germline CDR1 and CDR2 sequences are LGHNA and YNFKEQ. J lost 7 bases, V lost 8 bases, and 20 bases had no gene match.

The V and J genes are TRBV19 and TRBJ1-5, with D maybe TRBD1 (5 bases). The ends were cut back, 5 bases at V and 7 bases at J, with 18 bases in the middle. The CDR3 length is 15 residues. Looked up from germline, CDR1 is LNHDA and CDR2 is SQIVND (reference sequence). The CDR3 nucleotides read TGTGCCAGTAGTCCGGGGGTTGCGGTAGGACAGCCCCAGCATTTT. Amino acid sequence: CASSPGVAVGQPQHF.

This sequence joins TRBV28 and TRBJ1-1; 7 bases are a match to TRBD1. The CDR3 consists of 14 residues. The germline gives CDR1 MDHEN, CDR2 SYDVKM. V gave up 8 bases and J gave up 2 bases; unmatched junction bases: 8. The CDR3 DNA reads TGTGCCAGCTGTACGGGACAGCTAAACACTGAAGCTTTCTTT. It is translated as CASCTGQLNTEAFF.

This clone was detected once. CDR3 bases: TGTGCCAGCAGCCCTACTAGCGGGGGAGAGACCCAGTACTTC. Protein product: CASSPTSGGETQYF. This chain links TRBV3-1 (or the pseudogene TRBV3-2) with TRBJ2-5; TRBD2 matches at 11 bases. The CDR3 has 14 amino acids. Per the germline V gene, CDR1 is LGHDT and CDR2 is YNNKEL (reference sequence). V shed 4 bases and J 4 bases; nucleotides not matched to a gene: 2.

V usage is TRBV4-3 and J usage is TRBJ2-5, with D perhaps being TRBD1 or TRBD2 (5 bases each). The CDR3 has 15 residues. The germline V gene encodes CDR1 LGHNA and CDR2 YSLEER. Trimming took off 3 bases at V and 1 base at J, with 12 bases between the two ends. The CDR3 DNA reads as TGCGCCAGCAGCCATCGCCGGGGCACCCAAGAGACCCAGTACTTC. Protein: CASSHRRGTQETQYF.

The chain is built from TRBV5-6 and TRBJ1-2; weak D call: TRBD1 (6 bases). The CDR3 extends over 13 amino acids. The germline V gene has CDR1 SGHDT and CDR2 YYEEEE. Trimming took off 4 bases at V and 5 bases at J, with 12 bases between the two ends. CDR3 amino acids: CASSHRVGYGYTF. Here the CDR3 DNA reads TGTGCCAGCAGCCACAGGGTCGGGTATGGCTACACCTTC.

For the CDR3, the DNA is TGTGCCAGCACCCCGGACGGCAGCTCCTACAATGAGCAGTTCTTC. It specifies CASTPDGSSYNEQFF. The chain recombines TRBV7-6 with TRBJ2-1; D unresolved. The CDR3 is 15 amino acids. The V gene lost 7 bases and the J gene lost 0 bases, with 13 bases spanning the gap. From germline, CDR1 is SGHVS and CDR2 FNYEAQ.

This chain connects TRBV5-1 to TRBJ1-5; D is perhaps TRBD1 (5 bases). Germline CDR1 reads SGHRS; CDR2 reads YFSETQ. This CDR3 is 13 amino acids long. The V end lost 3 bases, the J end lost 8 bases, and 12 bases lay between the germline ends. The CDR3, as DNA: TGCGCCAGCAGCTCTGGACACGGAGAGCCCCAGCATTTT. This encodes CASSSGHGEPQHF.

The CDR3 loop reads CASSSRLSSGGAYNEQFF. Written as DNA, the CDR3 is TGTGCCAGCAGCTCCCGACTGTCTAGCGGGGGGGCGTACAATGAGCAGTTCTTC. This chain joins TRBV5-5 and TRBJ2-1; 12 bases line up with TRBD2. The germline CDR1 and CDR2 sequences are SGHKS and YYEKEE (reference sequence). This CDR3 is built from 18 residues. V dropped 3 bases and J dropped 4; count of bases not matched to a gene: 11.

V and J are TRBV30 and TRBJ2-5, with D maybe TRBD2 (6 bases). From germline, CDR1 is GTSNPN and CDR2 SVGIG (reference sequence). Between the trimmed V and J ends, which lost 0 bases and 3 bases, there was a span of 20 bases. The CDR3 is made up of 17 amino acids. CDR3 nucleotides: TGTGCCTGGAGTGTAGGCCTAGCTCGGGGGAGGAAAGAGACCCAGTACTTC. Protein: CAWSVGLARGRKETQYF.

The CDR3 protein is CASSTRVVYGYTF. The DNA for the CDR3 is TGTGCCAGTAGTACCAGGGTGGTCTATGGCTACACCTTC. The chain combines TRBV19 with TRBJ1-2; D perhaps matches TRBD1 (5 bases). The V gene's germline CDR1 is LNHDA and CDR2 SQIVND (reference sequence). The V gene lost 4 bases and the J gene lost 4 bases, with 10 bases spanning the gap. CDR3 length equals 13 residues.

The chain recombines TRBV6-5 with TRBJ1-5; D unresolved. This CDR3 has 13 amino acids. The ends were cut back, 7 bases at V and 5 bases at J, with 12 bases in the middle. CDR1 and CDR2 from the germline V gene are MNHEY and SVGAGI. CDR3 amino acids: CASKITLDQPQHF. CDR3 DNA sequence: TGTGCCAGCAAAATAACTTTAGATCAGCCCCAGCATTTT.

This clone came up once. The chain links TRBV19 to TRBJ1-5; D ambiguous. Germline loops: CDR1 LNHDA, CDR2 SQIVND (reference sequence). The CDR3 extends over 14 amino acids. V was cut by 5 bases and J by 6 bases, with 14 bases left in between. The CDR3: CASSLLREGQPQHF. In DNA form, the CDR3 reads TGTGCCAGTAGTTTATTGAGGGAGGGTCAGCCCCAGCATTTT.

The V call is TRBV2, the J call TRBJ2-1, with TRBD1 as a possible D gene (7 bases). Between the trimmed V and J ends, which lost 5 bases and 7 bases, there was a span of 15 bases. CDR3 length: 14 amino acids. CDR1 SNHLY and CDR2 FYNNEI come from the germline V gene. The CDR3 reads CASSYIPGGNEQFF. CDR3 nucleotide sequence: TGTGCCAGCAGTTACATTCCAGGGGGGAATGAGCAGTTCTTC.

The V gene is TRBV7-2, the J gene TRBJ1-1, with D perhaps matching TRBD1 (6 bases). This CDR3 has 12 amino acids. Trimming pared 5 bases from V and 4 bases from J, leaving 8 bases between. Germline CDR1 is SGHTA and CDR2 is FQGNSA. CDR3 loop: CASSTGFTEAFF. DNA of the CDR3: TGTGCCAGCAGCACAGGGTTCACTGAAGCTTTCTTT.

The V gene is TRBV4-3, the J gene TRBJ1-2; D not resolved. V shed 3 bases and J shed 8 bases, with 10 bases lying between them. The CDR3 totals 12 residues. Looked up from germline, CDR1 is LGHNA and CDR2 is YSLEER. The CDR3 spells CASSHMVGGYTF. CDR3 nucleotides: TGCGCCAGCAGCCACATGGTAGGGGGCTACACCTTC.

J is TRBJ1-1 and V is TRBV4-2; the match to TRBD1 covers 10 bases. The V gene end was trimmed by 4 bases and the J gene end by 2 bases; junction bases not matched to a gene: 22. The CDR3 totals 21 residues. Germline CDR1 reads LGHNA; CDR2 reads YNFKEQ. Written as DNA, the CDR3 is TGTGCCAGCAGCCCCAAAGTGCAGCTCCGGGGACAGGGGTTAGCAAACACTGAAGCTTTCTTT. Protein: CASSPKVQLRGQGLANTEAFF.

The V call is TRBV10-3, the J call TRBJ2-2, with D uncertain. Germline V gene data show CDR1 as ENHRY and CDR2 as SYGVKD. V shed 6 bases and J shed 5 bases, with 13 bases lying between them. The CDR3 spans 14 residues. This chain's CDR3 is CAIRTGVRTGELFF. The CDR3 nucleotides are TGTGCCATCAGGACTGGTGTAAGGACCGGGGAGCTGTTTTTT.

V usage is TRBV27 and J usage is TRBJ2-5; no definite D call. Germline-derived CDR1 and CDR2 are MNHEY and SMNVEV (reference sequence). V lost 0 bases and J 5 bases, leaving 7 bases between the germline ends. This CDR3 has 13 residues. Here the CDR3 reads CASSLSSAETQYF. In DNA form, the CDR3 reads TGTGCCAGCAGTTTATCGTCGGCGGAGACCCAGTACTTC.

The chain combines TRBV3-1 (or the pseudogene TRBV3-2) with TRBJ2-2, with a weak D call TRBD2 (5 bases). This CDR3 is 15 amino acids long. Germline CDR1 and CDR2: LGHDT and YNNKEL (reference sequence). The V end was cut by 1 base, the J end by 6 bases, with 12 bases between. The CDR3 nucleotides read TGTGCCAGCAGCCAAGCCTGGGCGGGTGCCGGGGAGCTGTTTTTT. This sequence encodes CASSQAWAGAGELFF.

The chain recombines TRBV19 with TRBJ1-5, with TRBD1 as a possible D gene (5 bases). CDR1 and CDR2 from the germline V gene are LNHDA and SQIVND (reference sequence). This CDR3 has 16 amino acids. V was pared by 4 bases and J by 6 bases, with 19 bases between. CDR3 sequence: CASSKIAQAESQPQHF. In nucleotides, the CDR3 is TGTGCCAGTAGTAAGATCGCACAGGCAGAAAGTCAGCCCCAGCATTTT.

The rearrangement uses TRBV15 and TRBJ1-4, with D uncertain. Germline CDR1 and CDR2: LNHNV and YYDKDF (reference sequence). This CDR3 is 15 amino acids long. The V end lost 1 base, the J end lost 0 bases, and 6 bases lay between the germline ends. In nucleotides, the CDR3 is TGTGCCACCAGCAGAGGTAGACCAACTAATGAAAAACTGTTTTTT. Amino acids: CATSRGRPTNEKLFF.